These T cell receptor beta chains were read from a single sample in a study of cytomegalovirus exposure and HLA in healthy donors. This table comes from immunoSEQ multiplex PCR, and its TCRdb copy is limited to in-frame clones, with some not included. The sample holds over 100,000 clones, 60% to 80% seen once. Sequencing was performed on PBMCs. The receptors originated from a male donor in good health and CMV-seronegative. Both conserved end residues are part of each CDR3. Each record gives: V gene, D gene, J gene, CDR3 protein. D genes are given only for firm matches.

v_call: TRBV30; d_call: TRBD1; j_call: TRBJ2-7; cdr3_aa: CAWARTGTSYEQYF
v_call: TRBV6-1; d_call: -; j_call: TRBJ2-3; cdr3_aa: CANGRDTDTQYF
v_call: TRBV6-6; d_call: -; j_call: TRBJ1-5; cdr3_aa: CAYGEALFQPQHF
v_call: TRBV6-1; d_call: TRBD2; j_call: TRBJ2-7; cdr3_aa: CASSDGSGRVYEQYF
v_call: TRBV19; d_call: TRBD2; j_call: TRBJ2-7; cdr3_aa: CAAAASGAYEQYF
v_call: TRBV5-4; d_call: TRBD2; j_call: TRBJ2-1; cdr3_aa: CASSSGTSGRSYNEQFF
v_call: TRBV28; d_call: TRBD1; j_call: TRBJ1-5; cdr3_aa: CASRETGGWPQHF
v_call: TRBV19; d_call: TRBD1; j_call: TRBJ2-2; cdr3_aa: CASSPRTGGGTGELFF
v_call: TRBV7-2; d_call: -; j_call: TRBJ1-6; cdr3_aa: CASSSGPNSPLHF
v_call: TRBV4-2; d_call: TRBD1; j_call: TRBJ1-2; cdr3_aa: CASSQDLGQGAGYTF
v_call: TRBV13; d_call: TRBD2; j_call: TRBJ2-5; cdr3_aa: CASSSGLAGGHETQYF
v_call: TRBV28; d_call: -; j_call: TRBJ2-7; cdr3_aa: CASSLHRQIYEQYF
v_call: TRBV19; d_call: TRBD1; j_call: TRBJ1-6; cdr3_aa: CASRWDRESPLHF
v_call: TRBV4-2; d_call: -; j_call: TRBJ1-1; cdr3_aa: CASSQSDGGWEGAFF
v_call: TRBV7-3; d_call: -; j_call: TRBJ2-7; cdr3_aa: CASSTPGAEQYF
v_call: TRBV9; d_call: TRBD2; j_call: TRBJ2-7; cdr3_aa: CASGVGLDGEQYF
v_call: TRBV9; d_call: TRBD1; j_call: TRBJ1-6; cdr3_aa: CASSARPPGTGAILHF
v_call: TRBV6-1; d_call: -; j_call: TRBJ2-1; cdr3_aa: CASSESPVLGGLYNEQFF
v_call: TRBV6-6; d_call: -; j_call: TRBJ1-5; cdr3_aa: CASTGQLYSNQPQHF
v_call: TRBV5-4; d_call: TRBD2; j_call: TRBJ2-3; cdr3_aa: CASSLRGGAVVTDTQYF
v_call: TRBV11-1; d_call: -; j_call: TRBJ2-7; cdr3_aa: CASSLVNSLYEQYF
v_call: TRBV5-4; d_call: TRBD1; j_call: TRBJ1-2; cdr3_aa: CASSPDRGDGYTF
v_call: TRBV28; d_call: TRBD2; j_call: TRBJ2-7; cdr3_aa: CASTRLGSRSGSGEQYF
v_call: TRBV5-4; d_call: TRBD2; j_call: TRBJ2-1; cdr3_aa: CASSFRGGRYNEQFF
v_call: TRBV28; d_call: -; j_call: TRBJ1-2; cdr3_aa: CASSLASGGQGGYTF
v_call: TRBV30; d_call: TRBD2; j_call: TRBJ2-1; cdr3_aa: CAWSKGLASYNEQFF
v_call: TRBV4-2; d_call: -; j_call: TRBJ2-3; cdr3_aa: CASSERKGGTDTQYF
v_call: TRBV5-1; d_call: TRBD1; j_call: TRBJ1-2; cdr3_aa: CASSSDRVDGYTF
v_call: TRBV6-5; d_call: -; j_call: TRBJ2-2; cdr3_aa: CASSREVTGELFF
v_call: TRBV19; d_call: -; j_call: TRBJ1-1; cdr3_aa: CASSIGRPNTEAFF
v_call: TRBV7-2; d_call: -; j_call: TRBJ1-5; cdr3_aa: CASSTRTADQPQHF
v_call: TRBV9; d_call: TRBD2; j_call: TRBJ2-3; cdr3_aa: CASSTGLAGGVADTQYF
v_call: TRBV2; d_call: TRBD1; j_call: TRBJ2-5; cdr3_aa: CASTLDRGRQETQYF
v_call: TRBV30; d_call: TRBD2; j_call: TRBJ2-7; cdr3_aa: CAWASGGGTSYEQYF
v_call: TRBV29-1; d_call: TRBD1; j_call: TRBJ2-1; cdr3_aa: CSVEKGARINEQFF
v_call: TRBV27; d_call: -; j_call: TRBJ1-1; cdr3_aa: CASRPDRHTTEAFF
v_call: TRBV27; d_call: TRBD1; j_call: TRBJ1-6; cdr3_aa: CASSLVGQGNSPLHF
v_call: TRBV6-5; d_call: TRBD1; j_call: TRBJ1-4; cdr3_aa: CASSYKGQGSREKLFF
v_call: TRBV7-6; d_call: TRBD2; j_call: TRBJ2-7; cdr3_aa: CASSLAGGGAYEQYF
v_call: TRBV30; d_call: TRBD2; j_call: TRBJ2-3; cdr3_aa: CAWSVLAGVSDTQYF
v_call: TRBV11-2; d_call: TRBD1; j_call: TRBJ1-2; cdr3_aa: CASSPGQGDYGYTF
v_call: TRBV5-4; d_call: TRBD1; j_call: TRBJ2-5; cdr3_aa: CASSPGGQGFQETQYF
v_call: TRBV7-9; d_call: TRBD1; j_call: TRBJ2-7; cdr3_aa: CASSPTGEPYEQYF
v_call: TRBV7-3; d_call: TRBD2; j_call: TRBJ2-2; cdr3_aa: CASSLSGGSSTGELFF
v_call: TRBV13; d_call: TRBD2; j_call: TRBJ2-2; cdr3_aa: CASSLKGLAVGTGELFF
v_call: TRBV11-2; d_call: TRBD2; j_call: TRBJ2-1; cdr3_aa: CASSSRGLAGALHYNEQFF
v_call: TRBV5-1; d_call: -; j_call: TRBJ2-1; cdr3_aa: CASSLDRQRTYNEQFF
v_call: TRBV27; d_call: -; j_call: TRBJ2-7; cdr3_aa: CASSSGQYGSYEQYF
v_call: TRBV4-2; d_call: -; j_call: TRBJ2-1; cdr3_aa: CASSRSGEATYNEQFF
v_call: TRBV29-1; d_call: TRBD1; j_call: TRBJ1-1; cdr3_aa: CSVPGQGYTEAFF